This T cell receptor (beta chain) is drawn from a study of immune cell composition in non-small cell lung cancer. Study-wide context: Tumours were mainly lung adenocarcinoma or squamous cell carcinoma. Findings of the study overall: Top 10 clone scores and clonality were higher in squamous than adenocarcinoma. Squamous carcinomas (75%) more often had tumour-associated clones >0.5% than adenocarcinomas (33%).

Libraries were prepared by immunoSEQ multiplex PCR; TCRdb keeps only in-frame clonotypes and omits some of them. The sample has 11,000 to 15,000 clones; about 85% are singletons. V dropped 3 bases and J dropped 2; count of bases not matched to a gene: 7. This CDR3 contains 15 residues. Per germline, CDR1 GTSNPN and CDR2 SVGIG (reference sequence). In the case of this clone: The antigen is unknown.

The gene calls are TRBV30 and TRBJ2-7, with TRBD2 identical over 10 bases. The TCR sequence derives from a human donor with non-small cell lung cancer. Sequenced input: lung tumor tissue. CDR3 protein: CAWSVRTSGTYEQYF. The CDR3 nucleotides are TGTGCCTGGAGCGTTAGGACTAGCGGTACCTACGAGCAGTACTTC.